This entry describes one T cell receptor beta chain. Its antigen remains unknown. This record belongs to a study of blood T cells in healthy people across ages. Study-wide results and limits: Among long-lived donors, naive CD4+ cells were more numerous and diversity higher than in aged donors. Bulk PBMC profiling left naive and antigen-experienced comparisons inconclusive.

Germline V lookup: CDR1 ENHRY, CDR2 SYGVKD. The V end lost 4 bases, the J end lost 2 bases, and 8 bases lay between the germline ends. This CDR3 comprises 14 residues. A second PCR, run for about 6 to 11 cycles, used a sample-barcoded 5' primer plus a J-beta primer mix. Each sample provided no less than 3 million CDR3-containing paired-end reads. Each CDR3 protein is one row after TCRdb ran MiXCR on the 5' RACE reads. The sample holds around 1,000,000 distinct CDR3 sequences, around 25% seen once. The same sample was also studied in work on T cells of mothers and their children. From that study: Similar thymic selection effects on TCR recombination output appear in pairs, both related and unrelated.

This clonotype was sampled from a girl aged 2 to 9 in good health. The material sequenced was blood. The chain employs TRBV10-3 and TRBJ2-2; D call uncertain. Here the CDR3 reads CAISATQNTGELFF. CDR3 sequence (DNA): TGTGCCATCAGTGCTACCCAAAACACCGGGGAGCTGTTTTTT.